This T cell receptor (beta chain) was identified during a study of patients and donors after allogeneic stem cell transplantation. Trimming cost V 4 bases and J 4 bases, with 18 bases left between them. Germline values: CDR1 SGHTS, CDR2 YDEGEE. The CDR3 consists of 16 residues. TCRdb itself ran the RT-PCR reads through MiXCR, one entry per CDR3 protein. In the table there are 15,000 to 25,000 distinct CDR3 sequences, 4.5% to 5% of which are singletons. This clonotype was seen at least ten times. The sequence was obtained from a human donor who was either an allogeneic HSCT recipient or a stem cell or donor lymphocyte infusion donor (not recorded which). It is not recorded whose cells these are; they may come from a transplant donor. The specimen sequenced was blood, either unsorted or a sorted T cell fraction (not recorded which). The rearrangement uses TRBV5-8 and TRBJ2-1, with a tentative D call TRBD2 (5 bases). The CDR3 loop is CASSLPGTRSYNEQFF. The CDR3 nucleotides are TGTGCCAGCAGCCTTCCGGGAACACGGTCATACAATGAGCAGTTCTTC.